Following are 4 T cell receptor beta chains from one sample sequenced in a study of T cell responses to AZD1222 COVID-19 vaccine (dated by TCRdb to 2020 to 2022). The library was generated by the immunoSEQ multiplex PCR assay. TCRdb obtained this table from immuneACCESS and retained in-frame rearrangements with V and J assigned. These tables miss some clones; where compared with another copy, unresolved V genes account for less than half of the shortfall, and the remainder is unexplained. The sample table records around 130,000 clones; 90% to 95% of these occur just once. The leading ten clones occupy over 2.5% of the sample. Taken with the paper, the label for time point translates to: baseline before first vaccination. The source material was peripheral blood, sampled on day 0 of AZD1222 vaccination. The receptors were gathered from an adult in good health.

The genes are TRBV28 and TRBJ2-7; 9 bases map to TRBD2. The germline gives CDR1 MDHEN, CDR2 SYDVKM. The CDR3 extends over 14 amino acids. The J segment lost 5 bases and the V segment lost 3 bases, leaving 5 bases of the junction unmatched. CDR3 DNA sequence: TGTGCCAGCAGTTTTGCGGGAGGGGGGAACGAGCAGTACTTC. Amino acids: CASSFAGGGNEQYF. The full variable domain, completed using reference TRBV28 and TRBJ2-7, is DVKVTQSSRYLVKRTGEKVFLECVQDMDHENMFWYRQDPGLGLRLIYFSYDVKMKEKGDIPEGYSVSREKKERFSLILESASTNQTSMYLCASSFAGGGNEQYFGPGTRLTVT.

J is TRBJ1-4 and V is TRBV9; D is perhaps TRBD1 (5 bases). CDR3 length equals 15 residues. Germline CDR1 reads SGDLS; CDR2 reads YYNGEE. V gave up 0 bases and J gave up 7 bases, with 13 bases separating them. In DNA, the CDR3 is TGTGCCAGCAGCGTAGAAGGGGCGAGAAGTGAAAAACTGTTTTTT. Protein sequence: CASSVEGARSEKLFF.

This clone appeared once. This chain connects TRBV5-1 to TRBJ1-1, with D unresolved. Looked up from germline, CDR1 is SGHRS and CDR2 is YFSETQ. V gave up 4 bases and J gave up 1 base, with 11 bases separating them. The CDR3 contains 14 residues. The DNA of the CDR3 is TGCGCCAGCAGCAGAACGGGCAAGAACACTGAAGCTTTCTTT. Its protein is CASSRTGKNTEAFF. Filled out from reference TRBV5-1 and TRBJ1-1, the complete variable domain reads KAGVTQTPRYLIKTRGQQVTLSCSPISGHRSVSWYQQTPGQGLQFLFEYFSETQRNKGNFPGRFSGRQFSNSRSEMNVSTLELGDSALYLCASSRTGKNTEAFFGQGTRLTVV.

The CDR3 DNA reads as TGTGCCAGCAGCCAGAGGAGGGAGCAGTACTTC. It yields the protein CASSQRREQYF. V is TRBV7-9 and J is TRBJ2-7, with D tentatively TRBD2 (5 bases). V lost 5 bases, J lost 7 bases, and 9 bases lay in between. The CDR3 length is 11 residues. CDR1 and CDR2 (germline): SEHNR, FQNEAQ (reference sequence).